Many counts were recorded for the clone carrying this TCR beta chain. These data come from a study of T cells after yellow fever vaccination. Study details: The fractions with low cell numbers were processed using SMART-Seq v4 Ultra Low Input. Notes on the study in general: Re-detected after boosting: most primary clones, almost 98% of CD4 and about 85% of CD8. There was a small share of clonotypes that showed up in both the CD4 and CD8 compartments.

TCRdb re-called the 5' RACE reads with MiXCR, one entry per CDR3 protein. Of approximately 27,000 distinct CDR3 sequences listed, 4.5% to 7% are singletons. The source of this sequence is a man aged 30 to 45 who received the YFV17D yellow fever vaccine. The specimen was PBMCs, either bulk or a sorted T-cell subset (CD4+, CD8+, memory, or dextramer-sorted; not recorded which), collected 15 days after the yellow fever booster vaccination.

In DNA, the CDR3 is TGTGCCAGCAGCTTAAGGAACGGGGAGACCCAGTACTTC. Protein product: CASSLRNGETQYF. The rearrangement links TRBV5-6 to TRBJ2-5; D not certain. The V gene lost 2 bases and the J gene lost 5 bases, with 10 bases spanning the gap. The germline V gene encodes CDR1 SGHDT and CDR2 YYEEEE. This CDR3 has 13 residues. The full variable domain, its missing parts supplied by reference TRBV5-6 and TRBJ2-5, is DAGVTQSPTHLIKTRGQQVTLRCSPKSGHDTVSWYQQALGQGPQFIFQYYEEEERQRGNFPDRFSGHQFPNYSSELNVNALLLGDSALYLCASSLRNGETQYFGPGTRLLVL.